The clone carrying this TCR beta chain showed up just once. Per the authors' pipeline: From reference gene primer amplification, estimates of nucleated cell counts were derived. Profiled with immunoSEQ multiplex PCR; TCRdb holds only in-frame clones, not every one. For V, J and clone size, that table is used; D and trimming come from the DNA. The repertoire has about 100,000 clones, more than 65% of them found once; the top ten carry 4% to 5.5%. This CDR3 spans 15 amino acids. Germline V CDR1 and CDR2: MDHEN, SYDVKM. V was pared by 5 bases and J by 8 bases, with 18 bases between. This sample was included in a study of blood T cell repertoires in COVID-19. About the research overall: Collection of acute and convalescent COVID-19 samples took place in the United States, Italy and Spain. PBMCs, B-cell-depleted T cells, or T cells provided the cDNA or gDNA that made up the material.

This chain uses TRBV28 with TRBJ1-4; D gene ambiguous. The receptor was isolated from a man aged 60-69 years with acute or convalescent COVID-19. The sample comprised peripheral blood. This CDR3 reads CASSLLGSLGEKLFF. CDR3 coding DNA: TGTGCCAGCAGTCTACTGGGCAGTCTTGGGGAAAAACTGTTTTTT.